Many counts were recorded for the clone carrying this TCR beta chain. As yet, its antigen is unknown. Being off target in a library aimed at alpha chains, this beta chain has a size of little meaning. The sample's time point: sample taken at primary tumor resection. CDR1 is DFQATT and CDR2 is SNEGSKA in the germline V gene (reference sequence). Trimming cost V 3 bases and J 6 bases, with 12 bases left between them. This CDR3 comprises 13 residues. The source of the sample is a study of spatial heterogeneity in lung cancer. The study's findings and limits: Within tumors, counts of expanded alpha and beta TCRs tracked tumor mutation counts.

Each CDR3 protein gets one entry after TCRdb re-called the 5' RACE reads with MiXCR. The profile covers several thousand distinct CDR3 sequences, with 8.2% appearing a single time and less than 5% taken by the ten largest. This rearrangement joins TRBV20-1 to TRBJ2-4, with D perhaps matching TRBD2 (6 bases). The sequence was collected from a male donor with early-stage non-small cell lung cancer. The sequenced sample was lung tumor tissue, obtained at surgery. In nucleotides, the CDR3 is TGCAGTGCTAGTGTGAATAGCGGAAACATTCAGTACTTC. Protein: CSASVNSGNIQYF.